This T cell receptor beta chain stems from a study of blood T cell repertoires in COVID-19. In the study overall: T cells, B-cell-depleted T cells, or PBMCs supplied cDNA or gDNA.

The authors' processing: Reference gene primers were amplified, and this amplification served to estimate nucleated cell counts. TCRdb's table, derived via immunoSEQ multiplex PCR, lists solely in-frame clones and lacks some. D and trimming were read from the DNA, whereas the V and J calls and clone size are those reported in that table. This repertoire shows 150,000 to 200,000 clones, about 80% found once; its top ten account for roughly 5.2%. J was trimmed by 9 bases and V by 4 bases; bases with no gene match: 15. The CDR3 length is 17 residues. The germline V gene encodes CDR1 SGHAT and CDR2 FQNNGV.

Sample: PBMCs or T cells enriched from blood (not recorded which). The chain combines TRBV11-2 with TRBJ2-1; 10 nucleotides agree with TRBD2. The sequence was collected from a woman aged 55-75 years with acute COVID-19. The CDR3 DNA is TGTGCCAGCAGCTCACCCCGAACTAGCGGGGTGGTTGGTGAGCAGTTCTTC. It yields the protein CASSSPRTSGVVGEQFF. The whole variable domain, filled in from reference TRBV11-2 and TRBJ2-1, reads EAGVAQSPRYKIIEKRQSVAFWCNPISGHATLYWYQQILGQGPKLLIQFQNNGVVDDSQLPKDRFSAERLKGVDSTLKIQPAKLEDSAVYLCASSSPRTSGVVGEQFFGPGTRLTVL.